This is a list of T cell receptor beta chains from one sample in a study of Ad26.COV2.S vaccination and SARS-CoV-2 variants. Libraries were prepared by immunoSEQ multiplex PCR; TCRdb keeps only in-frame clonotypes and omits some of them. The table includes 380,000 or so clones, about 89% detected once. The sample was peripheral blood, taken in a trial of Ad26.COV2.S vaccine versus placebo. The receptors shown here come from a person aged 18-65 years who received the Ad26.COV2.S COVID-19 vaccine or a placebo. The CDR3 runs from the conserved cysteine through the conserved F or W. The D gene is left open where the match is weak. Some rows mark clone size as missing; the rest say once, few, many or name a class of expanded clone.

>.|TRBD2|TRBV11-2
CASSPGWGLAYEQYF
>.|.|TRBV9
CASSSNREGSGNTIYF
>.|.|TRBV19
CASELGTLNTGELFF
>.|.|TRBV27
CASSLNQNTGELFF
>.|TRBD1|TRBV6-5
CASRKGTANTGELFF
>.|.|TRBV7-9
CASSLVQINEKLFF
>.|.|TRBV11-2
CASSLSPAGRGDTQYF
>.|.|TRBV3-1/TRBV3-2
CASSQESRPGTQYF
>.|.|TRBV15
CATSRGGANEKLFF
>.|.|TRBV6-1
CASSEPRSSNQPQHF
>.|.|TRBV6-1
CASSEGSYYEQYF
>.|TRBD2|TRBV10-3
CAITSGLGETQYF
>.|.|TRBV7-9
CASSFDTASYEQYF
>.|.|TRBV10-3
CAISTGQLETQYF
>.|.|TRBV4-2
CASSQERSSKAGELFF
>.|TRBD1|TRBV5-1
CASSFRTGDNAEAFF
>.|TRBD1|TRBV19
CASSVDRERAYGYTF
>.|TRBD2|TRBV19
CASSQLAGENNEQFF
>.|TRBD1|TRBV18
CASSPTRQGEDGYTF
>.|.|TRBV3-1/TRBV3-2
CASSQESTGGGEQFF
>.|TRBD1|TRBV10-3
CAISEFEGTGENSPLHF
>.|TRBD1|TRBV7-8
CASTQKGAFTEAFF
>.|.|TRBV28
CASSLWPGGSVNQPQHF
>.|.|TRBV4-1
CASSARGYLNSGNTIYF
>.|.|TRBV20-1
CSARTAYGYTF
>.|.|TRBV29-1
CSVEADLGEQYF
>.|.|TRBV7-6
CASSQTGPTNTGELFF
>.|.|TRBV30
CALNKGGFNEKLFF
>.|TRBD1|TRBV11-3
CASSFTGEDGNTIYF
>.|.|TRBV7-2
CASSWRGTYNEQFF
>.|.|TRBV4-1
CASSSRQGSTDTQYF
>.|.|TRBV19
CASSIDRLSTDTQYF
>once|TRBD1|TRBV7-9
CASSLLGTAGELFF
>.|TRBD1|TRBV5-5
CASSLLGQGLSYEQYF
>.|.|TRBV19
CASSVGYGYEQYF
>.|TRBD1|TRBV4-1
CASSQPGQVEAFF
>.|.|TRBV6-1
CASSEAGPTATNEKLFF